The sequence of this T cell receptor (beta chain) was determined in a study of T cell repertoires in cytomegalovirus infection. Study-level information: Selected CMV epitopes included recently identified HLA-C-restricted ones as well as well-studied HLA-B-restricted ones.

Study-level findings and limits: CMV carriers having the relevant HLA were flagged by cumulative public TCR beta family frequency.

This clonotype was detected ten times or more. Its matching antigen is unknown. TCRdb reprocessed the reads with MiXCR, giving one entry per CDR3 protein. The sample has roughly 860,000 distinct CDR3 sequences, over 25% seen once. J gave up 4 bases and V 5 bases, and 9 bases lay outside the gene matches. The CDR3 is 15 residues long. The J gene is TRBJ2-7, the V gene TRBV12-3 or TRBV12-4; 9 bases are a match to TRBD1. The TCR was taken from a human donor in good health (CMV status not recorded). Some clones in this sample may be carry-over from other donors' samples. The sequences come from cultured CD8+ T cells from PBMCs, collected from culture after CMV antigen stimulation. The DNA for the CDR3 is TGTGCCAGCAGTCTTACCGGGACAGGGACTTACGAGCAGTACTTC. It specifies CASSLTGTGTYEQYF.